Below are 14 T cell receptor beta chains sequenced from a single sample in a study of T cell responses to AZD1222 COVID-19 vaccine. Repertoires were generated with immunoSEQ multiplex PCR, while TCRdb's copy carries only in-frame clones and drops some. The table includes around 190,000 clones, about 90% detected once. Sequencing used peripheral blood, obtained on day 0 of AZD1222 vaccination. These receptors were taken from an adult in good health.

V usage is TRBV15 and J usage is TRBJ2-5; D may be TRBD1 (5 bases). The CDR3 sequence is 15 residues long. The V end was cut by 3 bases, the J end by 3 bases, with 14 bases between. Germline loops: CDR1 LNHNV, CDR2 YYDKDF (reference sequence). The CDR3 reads CATSRAGQREETQYF. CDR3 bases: TGTGCCACCAGCAGGGCCGGACAAAGAGAAGAGACCCAGTACTTC.

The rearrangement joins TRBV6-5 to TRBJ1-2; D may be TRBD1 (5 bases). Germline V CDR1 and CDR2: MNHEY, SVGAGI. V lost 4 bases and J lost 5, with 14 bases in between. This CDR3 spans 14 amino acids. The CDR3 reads CASSSGTGVYGYTF. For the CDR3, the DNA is TGTGCCAGCAGTTCCGGGACGGGAGTGTATGGCTACACCTTC.

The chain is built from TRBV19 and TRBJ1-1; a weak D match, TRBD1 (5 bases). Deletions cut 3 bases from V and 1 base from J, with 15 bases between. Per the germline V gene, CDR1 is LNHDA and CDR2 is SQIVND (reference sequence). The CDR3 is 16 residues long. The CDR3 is CASSIQGWGRNTEAFF. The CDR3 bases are TGTGCCAGTAGTATCCAGGGATGGGGCCGGAACACTGAAGCTTTCTTT.

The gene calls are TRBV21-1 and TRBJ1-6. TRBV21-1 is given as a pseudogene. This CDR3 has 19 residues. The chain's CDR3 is CASSKVHREEGSYNSPLHF. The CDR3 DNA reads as TGTGCCAGCAGCAAAGTGCACAGGGAGGAGGGCTCCTATAATTCACCCCTCCACTTT.

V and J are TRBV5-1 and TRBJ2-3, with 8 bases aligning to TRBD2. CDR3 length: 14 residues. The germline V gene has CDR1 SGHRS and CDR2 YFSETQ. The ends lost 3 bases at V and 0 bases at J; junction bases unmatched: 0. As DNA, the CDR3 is TGCGCCAGCAGCTCTAGCGGGAGCACAGATACGCAGTATTTT. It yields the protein CASSSSGSTDTQYF.

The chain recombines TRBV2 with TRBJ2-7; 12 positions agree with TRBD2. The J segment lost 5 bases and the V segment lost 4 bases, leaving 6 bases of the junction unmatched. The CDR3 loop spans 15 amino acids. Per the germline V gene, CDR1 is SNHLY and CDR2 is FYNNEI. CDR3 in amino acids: CASSGSSGRADEQYF. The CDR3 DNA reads TGTGCCAGCAGTGGATCTAGCGGGAGGGCCGACGAGCAGTACTTC.

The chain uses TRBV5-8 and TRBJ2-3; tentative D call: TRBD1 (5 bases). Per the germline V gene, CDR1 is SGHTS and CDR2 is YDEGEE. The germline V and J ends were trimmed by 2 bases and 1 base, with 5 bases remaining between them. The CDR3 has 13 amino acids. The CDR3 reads CASSLGGTDTQYF. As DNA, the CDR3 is TGTGCCAGCAGCTTAGGGGGCACAGATACGCAGTATTTT. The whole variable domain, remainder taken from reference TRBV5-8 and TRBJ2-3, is EAGVTQSPTHLIKTRGQQATLRCSPISGHTSVYWYQQALGLGLQFLLWYDEGEERNRGNFPPRFSGRQFPNYSSELNVNALELEDSALYLCASSLGGTDTQYFGPGTRLTVL.

The CDR3 reads CASLLRGTDTQYF. The CDR3 bases are TGTGCCAGTTTACTCCGGGGCACAGATACGCAGTATTTT. The chain carries TRBV19 and TRBJ2-3, with D uncertain. V lost 8 bases and J lost 1, with 10 bases in between. Germline lookup yields CDR1 LNHDA and CDR2 SQIVND (reference sequence). This CDR3 contains 13 residues.

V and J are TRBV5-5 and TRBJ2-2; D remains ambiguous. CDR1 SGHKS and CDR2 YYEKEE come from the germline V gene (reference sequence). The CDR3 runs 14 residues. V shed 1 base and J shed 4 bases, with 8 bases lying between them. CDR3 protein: CASSLQDGTGELFF. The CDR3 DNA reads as TGTGCCAGCAGCTTGCAGGATGGCACCGGGGAGCTGTTTTTT.

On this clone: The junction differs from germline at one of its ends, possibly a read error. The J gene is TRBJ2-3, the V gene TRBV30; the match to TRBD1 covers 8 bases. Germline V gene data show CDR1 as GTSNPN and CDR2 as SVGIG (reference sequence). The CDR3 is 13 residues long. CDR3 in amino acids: CAWMGQVLTKHGF. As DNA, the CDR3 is TGTGCCTGGATGGGACAGGTCCTAACAAAACACGGTTTT.

CDR3 amino acids: CASSYSGGNQPQHF. The CDR3, as DNA: TGTGCCAGCAGTTACTCTGGGGGGAATCAGCCCCAGCATTTT. The chain is built from TRBV6-5 and TRBJ1-5; possible D gene TRBD1, 5 bases. The CDR3 is 14 residues long. Trimming pared 0 bases from V and 4 bases from J, leaving 7 bases between. Germline loops: CDR1 MNHEY, CDR2 SVGAGI.

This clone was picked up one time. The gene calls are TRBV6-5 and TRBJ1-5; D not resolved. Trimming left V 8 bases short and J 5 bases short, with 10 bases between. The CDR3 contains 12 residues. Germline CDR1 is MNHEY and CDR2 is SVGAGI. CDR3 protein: CASCRPDQPQHF. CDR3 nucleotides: TGTGCCAGCTGCCGCCCGGATCAGCCCCAGCATTTT.

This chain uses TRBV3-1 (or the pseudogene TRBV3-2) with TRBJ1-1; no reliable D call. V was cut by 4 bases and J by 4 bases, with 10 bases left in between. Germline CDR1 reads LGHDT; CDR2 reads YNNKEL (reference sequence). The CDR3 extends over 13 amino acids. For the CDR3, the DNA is TGTGCCAGCAGCCGTGACCTGCTCACTGAAGCTTTCTTT. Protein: CASSRDLLTEAFF.

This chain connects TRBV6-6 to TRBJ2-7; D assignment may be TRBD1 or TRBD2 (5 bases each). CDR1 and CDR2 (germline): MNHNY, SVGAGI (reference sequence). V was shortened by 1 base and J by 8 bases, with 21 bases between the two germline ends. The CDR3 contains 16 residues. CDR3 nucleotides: TGTGCCAGCAGTTACTTGAGGGGCGTATTACGTCAGAAGCAGTACTTC. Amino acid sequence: CASSYLRGVLRQKQYF.